This TCR beta chain was retrieved from a study of T cells after posttransplantation cyclophosphamide. Looked up from germline, CDR1 is SGHAT and CDR2 is FQNNGV. V was pared by 5 bases and J by 2 bases, with 18 bases of the junction left unmatched. The CDR3 covers 19 residues. Profiling relied on immunoSEQ multiplex PCR, and the TCRdb table lists in-frame clones only, not all of them. The data show about 21,000 clones, 95% to 99% seen once. A few counts support this clone. The clonotype was recovered from a man aged 40-49 years in good health, CMV-negative, and a related stem cell transplant donor. Specimen: naive CD8+ T cells sorted from PBMCs. V gene TRBV11-2 combines with J gene TRBJ2-3, with 8 bases aligning to TRBD2. The CDR3 region is CASSLPTYSGKSSTDTQYF. In nucleotides, the CDR3 is TGTGCCAGCAGCCTACCCACGTATAGCGGGAAGTCATCCACAGATACGCAGTATTTT. Supplemented by reference TRBV11-2 and TRBJ2-3, the full variable domain reads EAGVAQSPRYKIIEKRQSVAFWCNPISGHATLYWYQQILGQGPKLLIQFQNNGVVDDSQLPKDRFSAERLKGVDSTLKIQPAKLEDSAVYLCASSLPTYSGKSSTDTQYFGPGTRLTVL.